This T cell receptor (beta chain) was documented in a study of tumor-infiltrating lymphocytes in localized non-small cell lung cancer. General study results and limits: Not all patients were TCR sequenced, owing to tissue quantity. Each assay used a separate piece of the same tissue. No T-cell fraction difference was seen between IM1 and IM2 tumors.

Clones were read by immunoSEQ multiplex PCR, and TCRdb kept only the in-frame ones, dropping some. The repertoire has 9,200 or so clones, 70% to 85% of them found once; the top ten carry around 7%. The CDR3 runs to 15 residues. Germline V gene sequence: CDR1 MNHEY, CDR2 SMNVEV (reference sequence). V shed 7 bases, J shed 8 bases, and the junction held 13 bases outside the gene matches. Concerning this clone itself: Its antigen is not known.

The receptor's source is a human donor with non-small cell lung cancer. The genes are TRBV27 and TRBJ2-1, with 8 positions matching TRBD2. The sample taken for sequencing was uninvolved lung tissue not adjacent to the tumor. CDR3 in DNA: TGTGCCAGCATTCGGGGCGCGGGAGGTTTCGATGAGCAGTTCTTC. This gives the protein CASIRGAGGFDEQFF.